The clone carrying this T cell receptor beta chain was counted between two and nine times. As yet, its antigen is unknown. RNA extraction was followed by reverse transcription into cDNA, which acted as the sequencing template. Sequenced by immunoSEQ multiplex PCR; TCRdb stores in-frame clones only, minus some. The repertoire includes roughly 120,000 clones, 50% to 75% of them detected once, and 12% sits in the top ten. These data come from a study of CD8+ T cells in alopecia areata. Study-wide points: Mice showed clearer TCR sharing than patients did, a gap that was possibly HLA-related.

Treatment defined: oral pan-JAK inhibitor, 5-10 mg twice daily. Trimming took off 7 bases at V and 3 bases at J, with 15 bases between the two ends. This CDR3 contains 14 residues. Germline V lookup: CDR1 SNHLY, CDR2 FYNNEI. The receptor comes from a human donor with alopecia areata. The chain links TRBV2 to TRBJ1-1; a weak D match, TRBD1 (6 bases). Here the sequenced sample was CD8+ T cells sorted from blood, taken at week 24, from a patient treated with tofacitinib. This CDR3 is CASTSAGGHTEAFF. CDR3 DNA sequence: TGTGCCAGCACCAGCGCGGGGGGGCACACTGAAGCTTTCTTT. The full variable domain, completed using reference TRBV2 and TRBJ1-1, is EPEVTQTPSHQVTQMGQEVILRCVPISNHLYFYWYRQILGQKVEFLVSFYNNEISEKSEIFDDQFSVERPDGSNFTLKIRSTKLEDSAMYFCASTSAGGHTEAFFGQGTRLTVV.